This T cell receptor beta chain was sequenced for a study of CD8 T cells in ankylosing spondylitis. TCRdb reanalysed the 5' RACE reads using MiXCR and keeps one entry per CDR3 protein. Of about 360,000 distinct CDR3 sequences listed, 14% to 15% were seen once; the top ten hold about 1%. Germline values: CDR1 SGDLS, CDR2 YYNGEE. The CDR3 loop spans 16 amino acids. V was shortened by 4 bases and J by 0 bases, with 14 bases between the two germline ends. This sequence joins TRBV9 and TRBJ2-1; a possible D gene is TRBD2 (5 bases). The TCR was taken from a male donor with ankylosing spondylitis or in good health (not recorded which). The source material was blood, either unsorted or a sorted T cell fraction (not recorded which). As DNA, the CDR3 is TGTGCCAGCAGCTTTGGAGGAGCGCCCTCCTACAATGAGCAGTTCTTC. It encodes CASSFGGAPSYNEQFF.